This T cell receptor (beta chain) was recovered during a study of shared clonotypes between healthy human individuals. Study results and caveats: Richness estimates generally favored naive over memory subsets.

The table came from immunoSEQ multiplex PCR; TCRdb's copy has only in-frame clones and leaves some out. The sample yields roughly 640,000 clones, around 97% seen once. About this clone itself: Antigen: not known.

Donors included only healthy HIV-negative adults lacking recent acute infections or vaccinations. The donors were all Caucasian adults (living in Nashville, Tennessee). Sequenced input: naive CD4+ T cells sorted from blood. Indicated subset: CD45RA+ positively selected. The clonotype originates from a woman aged 25 to 39 in good health.

The CDR3 DNA is TGTGCCAGCAGTCGGGGACTAGCGGGAAGCTACGAGCAGTACTTC. Its translation is CASSRGLAGSYEQYF. The rearrangement links TRBV27 to TRBJ2-7; 13 bases are a match to TRBD2. CDR3 length equals 15 residues. From germline, CDR1 is MNHEY and CDR2 SMNVEV (reference sequence). V lost 5 bases, J lost 3 bases, and 4 bases stayed unmatched.